This TCR beta chain appears in the sequencing data of a study of blood T cell repertoires in COVID-19. Under the authors' procedure: Amplified reference gene primers provided the basis for estimating nucleated cell counts. Libraries were prepared by immunoSEQ multiplex PCR; TCRdb keeps only in-frame clonotypes and omits some of them. That table is the source of V, J and clone size, and D and trimming were worked out from the DNA. This table holds 85,000 to 130,000 clones, 85% to 90% found once. Germline-derived CDR1 and CDR2 are MGHDK and SYGVNS. The V and J ends lost 2 bases and 5 bases, in that order; junction bases with no gene match: 9. The CDR3 spans 16 residues.

The V and J genes are TRBV25-1 and TRBJ2-1; 7 bases line up with TRBD1. Sequencing was done on a sample of peripheral blood. This receptor was obtained from a human donor in a cohort sampled during active COVID-19. The CDR3 DNA reads as TGTGCCAGCAGTGAACCGACAGGGTTCGGGAACAATGAGCAGTTCTTC. It yields the protein CASSEPTGFGNNEQFF.